Following are 17 T cell receptor beta chains from one sample sequenced in a study of PD-L1 blockade in urothelial cancer. This table comes from immunoSEQ multiplex PCR, and its TCRdb copy is limited to in-frame clones, with some not included. Of 35,000 to 45,000 clones in the sample, approximately 90% were seen once. Sequencing was performed on PBMCs, taken around atezolizumab (anti-PD-L1) treatment. Receptor source: a woman aged 60-75 years with urothelial cancer.

This sequence joins TRBV7-2 and TRBJ1-1; D call uncertain. This CDR3 has 11 amino acids. Germline CDR1 reads SGHTA; CDR2 reads FQGNSA. V dropped 5 bases and J dropped 3 bases, with 4 bases sitting between them. This CDR3 reads CASSHYTEAFF. In DNA form, the CDR3 reads TGTGCCAGCAGCCACTACACTGAAGCTTTCTTT.

The CDR3 is CASSVALREADYEQYF. DNA of the CDR3: TGTGCCAGCAGCGTAGCTTTGCGGGAGGCCGACTACGAGCAGTACTTC. This chain joins TRBV9 and TRBJ2-7; TRBD2 matches 8 bases. J gave up 3 bases and V 0 bases, and 8 bases lay outside the gene matches. CDR3 length: 16 amino acids. Germline V gene lookup returns CDR1 SGDLS and CDR2 YYNGEE.

This chain links TRBV28 with TRBJ1-2; 7 nucleotides line up with TRBD1. The CDR3 extends over 14 amino acids. Looked up from germline, CDR1 is MDHEN and CDR2 is SYDVKM. V gave up 2 bases and J gave up 4 bases; unmatched junction bases: 4. The CDR3 DNA sequence: TGTGCCAGCAGTTTAACAGGGGCCAGCTATGGCTACACCTTC. This translates into CASSLTGASYGYTF.

The gene calls are TRBV18 and TRBJ2-7; a possible D gene is TRBD1 (5 bases). The CDR3 has 14 amino acids. Trimming stripped 3 bases from V and 2 bases from J, with 11 bases between. Per germline, CDR1 KGHSH and CDR2 LQKENI. CDR3 DNA: TGTGCCAGCTCACCCGGACAAGCCACCTACGAGCAGTACTTC. The encoded protein is CASSPGQATYEQYF.

V gene TRBV25-1 combines with J gene TRBJ2-3, with 7 bases lining up with TRBD1. J lost 2 bases, V lost 3 bases, and 5 bases had no gene match. Germline V gene data show CDR1 as MGHDK and CDR2 as SYGVNS. The CDR3 length is 15 residues. The CDR3 protein is CASSDEGQSTDTQYF. The DNA of the CDR3 is TGTGCCAGCAGTGATGAGGGACAGTCCACAGATACGCAGTATTTT. Using reference TRBV25-1 and TRBJ2-3 for the parts outside the CDR3, the full variable domain is EADIYQTPRYLVIGTGKKITLECSQTMGHDKMYWYQQDPGMELHLIHYSYGVNSTEKGDLSSESTVSRIRTEHFPLTLESARPSHTSQYLCASSDEGQSTDTQYFGPGTRLTVL.

The chain is built from TRBV18 and TRBJ2-3; 7 bases fit TRBD2. The CDR3 sequence is 15 residues long. V lost 6 bases and J lost 1; bases outside the gene matches: 7. Looked up from germline, CDR1 is KGHSH and CDR2 is LQKENI. CDR3 coding DNA: TGTGCCAGCTCGTATGTAGCGGGCCGCACAGATACGCAGTATTTT. Translated: CASSYVAGRTDTQYF.

The V gene is TRBV18, the J gene TRBJ1-1, with 7 bases aligning to TRBD1. The CDR3 runs 13 residues. In germline, CDR1 is KGHSH, CDR2 LQKENI. Trimming removed 2 bases from V and 6 bases from J; junction bases left unmatched: 3. The CDR3 nucleotides are TGTGCCAGCTCACCAGGACAGGTCCCTGAAGCTTTCTTT. Translating it yields CASSPGQVPEAFF.

This chain joins TRBV7-2 and TRBJ1-4; a weak D match, TRBD1 (6 bases). Deletions cut 5 bases from V and 8 bases from J, with 18 bases between. The CDR3 covers 15 residues. Germline loops: CDR1 SGHTA, CDR2 FQGNSA. The CDR3 bases are TGTGCCAGCAGCCCTGACCCAGGGGTAGAGGAAAAACTGTTTTTT. This sequence encodes CASSPDPGVEEKLFF.

This chain uses TRBV5-4 with TRBJ1-1, with TRBD1 matching 7 bases. The V and J ends lost 4 bases and 4 bases, in that order; junction bases with no gene match: 7. The CDR3 sequence is 14 residues long. Germline loops: CDR1 SGHNT, CDR2 YYREEE (reference sequence). The CDR3 protein is CASSIQGWSTEAFF. The CDR3 DNA reads TGTGCCAGCAGCATACAGGGGTGGAGCACTGAAGCTTTCTTT.

The chain has TRBV2 and TRBJ2-7; 8 bases map to TRBD2. Unmatched junction bases numbered 6, after V lost 5 bases and J lost 3 bases. CDR1 is SNHLY, CDR2 FYNNEI, per germline. The CDR3 is made up of 14 amino acids. CDR3 DNA sequence: TGTGCCAGCAGTTACGGCGGGAGGATCTACGAGCAGTACTTC. Encoded protein: CASSYGGRIYEQYF.

The rearrangement uses TRBV5-1 and TRBJ2-1, with a possible D match to TRBD2 (7 bases). The germline gives CDR1 SGHRS, CDR2 YFSETQ. There are 14 residues in the CDR3. V was pared by 2 bases and J by 7 bases, with 13 bases between. CDR3 residues: CASSLGGAENEQFF. In nucleotides, the CDR3 is TGCGCCAGCAGCTTAGGGGGGGCGGAGAATGAGCAGTTCTTC.

The chain links TRBV5-1 to TRBJ1-1; a possible D gene is TRBD1 (6 bases). This CDR3 is built from 13 residues. V lost 3 bases and J 5 bases, leaving 11 bases between the germline ends. The germline V gene encodes CDR1 SGHRS and CDR2 YFSETQ. The CDR3 DNA reads as TGCGCCAGCAGCTACTCAGGGGAAACTGAAGCTTTCTTT. It encodes CASSYSGETEAFF.

This chain joins TRBV5-1 and TRBJ2-1, with D tentatively TRBD1 (5 bases). Germline V gives CDR1 SGHRS, CDR2 YFSETQ. This CDR3 comprises 15 residues. V lost 0 bases to trimming and J lost 0 bases, with 7 bases between them. In nucleotides, the CDR3 is TGCGCCAGCAGCTTGGAAAGGGGCTCCTACAATGAGCAGTTCTTC. Its translation: CASSLERGSYNEQFF.

This chain joins TRBV9 and TRBJ1-5; possible D gene TRBD1, 6 bases. Germline lookup yields CDR1 SGDLS and CDR2 YYNGEE. This CDR3 spans 15 amino acids. Trimming removed 0 bases at V and 6 bases at J, with 13 bases between. CDR3 sequence (DNA): TGTGCCAGCAGCGTAGGGGGGCCGGGGTCTCAGCCCCAGCATTTT. Translating gives CASSVGGPGSQPQHF.

The chain links TRBV1 to TRBJ2-1; the table names TRBD2, a call not compared with the DNA. TRBV1 is classified as a pseudogene. This CDR3 has 18 amino acids. The CDR3 coding sequence is TGCACCAGCAGCCAAGATGGGACTAGCGGGGGGGCCTACAATGAGCAGTTCTTC. Its protein product is CTSSQDGTSGGAYNEQFF.

CDR3 nucleotide sequence: TGTGCCAGCAGCTCCCGGGACAGCCCCTACGAGCAGTACTTC. Translation gives CASSSRDSPYEQYF. The V call is TRBV7-3, the J call TRBJ2-7; 7 bases are shared with TRBD1. The CDR3 runs 14 residues. Germline CDR1 reads SGHTA; CDR2 reads FQGTGA. J was trimmed by 2 bases and V by 4 bases; bases with no gene match: 5.

The rearrangement links TRBV28 to TRBJ2-4; a possible D gene is TRBD1 (5 bases). V was pared by 4 bases and J by 8 bases, with 12 bases between. The germline V gene has CDR1 MDHEN and CDR2 SYDVKM. This CDR3 contains 13 residues. CDR3 loop: CASSSTGVDIQYF. The CDR3 region has the DNA TGTGCCAGCAGTTCTACAGGAGTGGACATTCAGTACTTC. The complete variable domain, with remaining parts taken from reference TRBV28 and TRBJ2-4, reads DVKVTQSSRYLVKRTGEKVFLECVQDMDHENMFWYRQDPGLGLRLIYFSYDVKMKEKGDIPEGYSVSREKKERFSLILESASTNQTSMYLCASSSTGVDIQYFGAGTRLSVL.